Below are 28 T cell receptor beta chains sequenced from a single sample in a study of Graves' ophthalmopathy and Graves' hyperthyroidism. Amplification from RNA transcripts yielded the TCR beta CDR3 regions. Scientists carried out first-round RT-PCR using HTBI primers and then a second-round multiplex PCR. TCRdb used MiXCR to reprocess the multiplex PCR reads, holding one entry per CDR3 protein. The table shows 200,000 to 300,000 distinct CDR3 sequences, with about 46% occurring only once. Material: peripheral blood. The receptors stem from an adult man with Graves' ophthalmopathy.

The rearrangement links TRBV7-2 to TRBJ2-3, with 8 bases fitting TRBD1. After removal of 4 bases from V and 3 bases from J, the junction contained 6 bases not matched to a gene. Germline CDR1 is SGHTA and CDR2 is FQGNSA. This CDR3 contains 15 residues. The CDR3 loop reads CASSYRDRRTDTQYF. The CDR3 bases are TGTGCCAGCAGCTACCGGGACAGGAGGACAGATACGCAGTATTTT.

The J gene is TRBJ1-2, the V gene TRBV25-1, with 8 bases identical to TRBD1. The CDR3 is made up of 14 amino acids. J gave up 6 bases and V 8 bases, and 11 bases lay outside the gene matches. Per germline, CDR1 MGHDK and CDR2 SYGVNS. The CDR3 sequence: CASSPRQGTDGYTF. The CDR3 nucleotides read TGTGCCAGCTCACCTCGACAGGGGACGGATGGCTACACCTTC.

This clonotype was detected only once. The rearrangement joins TRBV5-8 to TRBJ2-5, with TRBD1 as a possible D gene (5 bases). The CDR3 sequence is 13 residues long. V gave up 7 bases and J gave up 5 bases, with 15 bases separating them. Germline-derived CDR1 and CDR2 are SGHTS and YDEGEE. CDR3 coding DNA: TGTGCCAGCGGCCGTGGACAATCGGAGACCCAGTACTTC. Protein sequence: CASGRGQSETQYF.

This clonotype was detected a few times. The chain has TRBV19 and TRBJ1-4; D may be TRBD1 (5 bases). Germline V gene data show CDR1 as LNHDA and CDR2 as SQIVND (reference sequence). The CDR3 has 13 amino acids. The CDR3 reads CAERVQGGEKLFF. The CDR3 DNA is TGTGCAGAGAGGGTCCAGGGTGGCGAAAAACTGTTTTTT.

The J gene is TRBJ2-5, the V gene TRBV10-3; D uncertain. The length of the CDR3 is 13 residues. Trimming removed 3 bases at V and 1 base at J, with 6 bases between. Germline CDR1 and CDR2: ENHRY and SYGVKD. The CDR3 DNA is TGTGCCATCAGTGACAACAGCCAAGAGACCCAGTACTTC. It encodes CAISDNSQETQYF.

The chain couples TRBV7-9 to TRBJ2-4, with D possibly being TRBD1 or TRBD2 (5 bases each). V gave up 1 base and J gave up 9 bases, with 10 bases separating them. The CDR3 runs 13 residues. CDR1 is SEHNR, CDR2 FQNEAQ, per germline (reference sequence). CDR3 nucleotide sequence: TGTGCCAGCAGCTTAGGGTTGGGACGCATTCAGTACTTC. Its translation: CASSLGLGRIQYF. The full variable domain, in which reference TRBV7-9 and TRBJ2-4 provide the parts outside the CDR3, is DTGVSQNPRHKITKRGQNVTFRCDPISEHNRLYWYRQTLGQGPEFLTYFQNEAQLEKSRLLSDRFSAERPKGSFSTLEIQRTEQGDSAMYLCASSLGLGRIQYFGAGTRLSVL.

In its sample, this clonotype was seen a few times. The chain joins TRBV24-1 to TRBJ2-5; 10 nucleotides agree with TRBD1. This CDR3 is 16 amino acids long. J lost 2 bases, V lost 7 bases, and 9 bases had no gene match. Germline assignment: CDR1 KGHDR and CDR2 SFDVKD. The CDR3 coding sequence is TGTGCCACCAGCGCTGGACAGGGGGTCGCACAAGAGACCCAGTACTTC. Translation gives CATSAGQGVAQETQYF.

In the case of this clonotype: Since no conserved phenylalanine or tryptophan closes the CDR3, a read error is the likely cause. J is TRBJ1-1 and V is TRBV24-1; 7 bases fit TRBD1. The V gene's germline CDR1 is KGHDR and CDR2 SFDVKD. V was pared by 4 bases and J by 10 bases, with 11 bases of the junction left unmatched. The CDR3 is 14 residues long. CDR3 sequence: CATSDRKTGWGAFL. The CDR3 nucleotides are TGTGCCACCAGTGACCGAAAGACAGGGTGGGGAGCTTTCCTT.

The rearrangement links TRBV7-4 to TRBJ1-5, with no clear D. Germline V CDR1 and CDR2: SGHVT, SQSDAQ. V was clipped by 6 bases and J by 5 bases, with 14 bases between them. The CDR3 is 14 amino acids. The CDR3 protein is CASSSRVLDQPQHF. DNA of the CDR3: TGTGCCAGCAGTTCAAGGGTTTTGGATCAGCCCCAGCATTTT. Using reference TRBV7-4 and TRBJ1-5 for the parts outside the CDR3, the full variable domain is GAGVSQSPRYKVAKRGRDVALRCDSISGHVTLYWYRQTLGQGSEVLTYSQSDAQRDKSGRPSGRFSAERPERSVSTLKIQRTEQGDSAVYLCASSSRVLDQPQHFGDGTRLSIL.

This chain uses TRBV19 with TRBJ2-5, with 12 bases identical to TRBD2. Germline values: CDR1 LNHDA, CDR2 SQIVND (reference sequence). Trimming cost V 5 bases and J 3 bases; bases outside gene matches: 4. There are 15 residues in the CDR3. The CDR3 is CASSSGLAGKETQYF. DNA for the CDR3: TGTGCCAGTAGTTCCGGACTAGCGGGGAAAGAGACCCAGTACTTC. Filled out from reference TRBV19 and TRBJ2-5, the complete variable domain reads DGGITQSPKYLFRKEGQNVTLSCEQNLNHDAMYWYRQDPGQGLRLIYYSQIVNDFQKGDIAEGYSVSREKKESFPLTVTSAQKNPTAFYLCASSSGLAGKETQYFGPGTRLLVL.

This chain uses TRBV27 with TRBJ2-7; maybe TRBD2 (6 bases). V was shortened by 2 bases and J by 5 bases, with 13 bases between the two germline ends. Per the germline V gene, CDR1 is MNHEY and CDR2 is SMNVEV (reference sequence). The CDR3 has 14 amino acids. CDR3 residues: CASSLGLASDEQYF. DNA of the CDR3: TGTGCCAGCAGTTTAGGGCTAGCGAGCGACGAGCAGTACTTC.

The chain links TRBV20-1 to TRBJ2-2, with D possibly called TRBD1 or TRBD2 (5 bases each). V gave up 5 bases and J gave up 2 bases, with 12 bases separating them. The length of the CDR3 is 14 residues. The germline CDR1 and CDR2 sequences are DFQATT and SNEGSKA (reference sequence). CDR3 loop: CSAEGRGNTGELFF. The CDR3 DNA sequence: TGCAGTGCTGAAGGACGGGGCAACACCGGGGAGCTGTTTTTT.

The V and J genes are TRBV20-1 and TRBJ1-6; no reliable D call. The J call may be in error: the DNA end matches TRBJ1-3 better. The CDR3 loop spans 14 amino acids. Germline V lookup: CDR1 DFQATT, CDR2 SNEGSKA (reference sequence). The CDR3 reads CSARGRFSGNTIYF. The CDR3 region has the DNA TGCAGTGCTAGAGGGCGTTTCTCTGGAAACACCATATATTTT.

This sequence joins TRBV19 and TRBJ1-1; D not certain. The CDR3 totals 14 residues. V lost 10 bases, J lost 0 bases, and 15 bases lay in between. Germline V gene lookup returns CDR1 LNHDA and CDR2 SQIVND (reference sequence). The CDR3: CATTSSGMNTEAFF. In nucleotides, the CDR3 is TGTGCCACTACGTCGTCTGGGATGAACACTGAAGCTTTCTTT.

This clonotype was seen a few times. The chain is built from TRBV19 and TRBJ2-2; TRBD1 might be the D (5 bases). This CDR3 spans 12 amino acids. Per the germline V gene, CDR1 is LNHDA and CDR2 is SQIVND (reference sequence). V lost 5 bases, J lost 5 bases, and 6 bases lay in between. The CDR3 region has the DNA TGTGCCAGTAGTCAGGGAACCGGGGAGCTGTTTTTT. Its translation: CASSQGTGELFF. The complete variable domain, with remaining parts taken from reference TRBV19 and TRBJ2-2, reads DGGITQSPKYLFRKEGQNVTLSCEQNLNHDAMYWYRQDPGQGLRLIYYSQIVNDFQKGDIAEGYSVSREKKESFPLTVTSAQKNPTAFYLCASSQGTGELFFGEGSRLTVL.

This clonotype was detected a few times. The chain recombines TRBV19 with TRBJ1-2; tentatively, D is TRBD1 (6 bases). CDR1 is LNHDA, CDR2 SQIVND, per germline (reference sequence). Trimming pared 5 bases from V and 2 bases from J, leaving 12 bases between. CDR3 length: 14 residues. The CDR3 coding sequence is TGTGCCAGTAGTCCACTCGGACAGAACTATGGCTACACCTTC. This encodes CASSPLGQNYGYTF.

The chain combines TRBV7-9 with TRBJ1-1; 8 positions agree with TRBD1. CDR3 length: 15 residues. The V gene end was trimmed by 7 bases and the J gene end by 2 bases; junction bases not matched to a gene: 9. CDR1 and CDR2 (germline): SEHNR, FQNEAQ (reference sequence). In DNA form, the CDR3 reads TGTGCCAGCAACTCACCCGGGACAGGTAACACTGAAGCTTTCTTT. This encodes CASNSPGTGNTEAFF.

This clonotype was picked up a small number of times. This rearrangement joins TRBV20-1 to TRBJ1-1, with 9 bases matching TRBD1. V was clipped by 6 bases and J by 4 bases; unmatched bases: 3. The germline V gene encodes CDR1 DFQATT and CDR2 SNEGSKA (reference sequence). The length of the CDR3 is 12 residues. The CDR3 protein is CSAGTGTTEAFF. CDR3 in DNA: TGCAGTGCCGGGACAGGGACCACTGAAGCTTTCTTT.

The chain is built from TRBV6-5 and TRBJ1-1, with D maybe TRBD1 (5 bases). V shed 8 bases and J shed 4 bases, with 14 bases lying between them. Germline V gives CDR1 MNHEY, CDR2 SVGAGI. The CDR3 has 13 residues. CDR3 in amino acids: CASGMGLGTEAFF. The CDR3 nucleotides are TGTGCCAGCGGCATGGGGCTGGGCACTGAAGCTTTCTTT.

This clonotype was counted a few times. This CDR3 is CASSLALNRDKISEQYF. The CDR3 DNA is TGCGCCAGCAGCTTGGCATTAAACCGGGACAAGATCTCCGAGCAGTACTTC. The V gene is TRBV5-1, the J gene TRBJ2-7; D might be TRBD1 (6 bases). The CDR3 is 17 amino acids. With 0 bases removed from V and 6 bases from J, the gap between germline ends came to 22 bases. CDR1 and CDR2 (germline): SGHRS, YFSETQ.

This clonotype was counted only a few times. V and J are TRBV28 and TRBJ2-5, with 12 bases that match TRBD1. This CDR3 is built from 17 residues. After removal of 5 bases from V and 4 bases from J, the junction contained 11 bases not matched to a gene. Germline values: CDR1 MDHEN, CDR2 SYDVKM. The CDR3 loop reads CASSTLQGQGAGETQYF. The DNA of the CDR3 is TGTGCCAGCAGTACCCTCCAGGGACAGGGGGCGGGAGAGACCCAGTACTTC.

This clonotype was counted between two and nine times. A much larger clone differs by one base, so this may be a read error. The genes are TRBV5-5 and TRBJ2-7, with D unresolved. Trimming pared 2 bases from V and 6 bases from J, leaving 21 bases between. Germline values: CDR1 SGHKS, CDR2 YYEKEE (reference sequence). The CDR3 runs to 16 residues. The CDR3 here is CASSFGRATQGIEQYF. The CDR3 DNA reads as TGTGCCAGCAGCTTTGGACGTGCCACACAAGGAATCGAGCAGTACTTC.

This clonotype was counted once. The DNA for the CDR3 is TGTGCCAGCAGCTTAGTTCCAGGGACGGCTTTCTTT. Protein product: CASSLVPGTAFF. V and J are TRBV11-2 and TRBJ1-1, with TRBD1 as a possible D gene (5 bases). The CDR3 consists of 12 residues. V was pared by 1 base and J by 11 bases, with 11 bases between. Per germline, CDR1 SGHAT and CDR2 FQNNGV. Together with reference TRBV11-2 and TRBJ1-1, the CDR3 gives the full variable domain: EAGVAQSPRYKIIEKRQSVAFWCNPISGHATLYWYQQILGQGPKLLIQFQNNGVVDDSQLPKDRFSAERLKGVDSTLKIQPAKLEDSAVYLCASSLVPGTAFFGQGTRLTVV.

There are a few counts of this clonotype. This chain links TRBV6-5 with TRBJ1-1; D perhaps matches TRBD1 (6 bases). This CDR3 spans 13 amino acids. Germline V lookup: CDR1 MNHEY, CDR2 SVGAGI. V lost 8 bases and J 3 bases, leaving 13 bases between the germline ends. The CDR3 spells CASQGIVDTEAFF. Here the CDR3 DNA reads TGTGCCAGCCAGGGGATCGTCGACACTGAAGCTTTCTTT.

This clonotype was detected a few times. J is TRBJ2-7 and V is TRBV6-5, with D perhaps TRBD1 (5 bases). The last part of the DNA fits TRBJ2-5 better; the J call may be wrong. CDR1 MNHEY and CDR2 SVGAGI come from the germline V gene. This CDR3 has 14 amino acids. In DNA, the CDR3 is TGTGCCAGCAGTCCTCGGACATTCCCAGAGACCCAGTACTTC. Residues: CASSPRTFPETQYF.

This clonotype showed up just a few times. The rearrangement joins TRBV6-1 to TRBJ1-4; 8 bases match TRBD1. V was clipped by 1 base and J by 10 bases; unmatched bases: 8. Germline V gene lookup returns CDR1 MNHNS and CDR2 SASEGT. This CDR3 is built from 15 residues. The CDR3 here is CASSEGTGIFVKLFF. CDR3 nucleotides: TGTGCCAGCAGTGAAGGGACAGGGATTTTTGTAAAACTGTTTTTT.

The chain links TRBV12-3 or TRBV12-4 to TRBJ2-7; D could derive from TRBD1 or TRBD2 (6 bases each). Trimming took off 3 bases at V and 4 bases at J, with 13 bases between the two ends. The CDR3 runs to 14 residues. In DNA form, the CDR3 reads TGTGCCAGCAGTTTGGGGGGCGGGAAGTACGAGCAGTACTTC. Its translation: CASSLGGGKYEQYF.

CDR3: CASSQRRLETQYF. The CDR3 DNA reads TGTGCCAGCAGCCAAAGGAGACTAGAGACCCAGTACTTC. The rearrangement uses TRBV7-8 and TRBJ2-5; no reliable D call. V was clipped by 5 bases and J by 4 bases, with 11 bases between them. Per germline, CDR1 SGHVS and CDR2 FQNEAQ. The CDR3 runs to 13 residues. Filled out from reference TRBV7-8 and TRBJ2-5, the complete variable domain reads GAGVSQSPRYKVAKRGQDVALRCDPISGHVSLFWYQQALGQGPEFLTYFQNEAQLDKSGLPSDRFFAERPEGSVSTLKIQRTQQEDSAVYLCASSQRRLETQYFGPGTRLLVL.